Each of the 21 T cell receptor beta chains below was sequenced from the same sample in a study of CD8+ T cells in alopecia areata. Once RNA had been extracted, it was reverse transcribed into cDNA to act as the sequencing template. Profiled with immunoSEQ multiplex PCR; TCRdb holds only in-frame clones, not every one. The sample contains over 200,000 clones, roughly 57% of which appear only once. The sequencing used CD4+ T cells sorted from blood, collected at week 0. These receptors all come from a human donor with alopecia areata.

The chain links TRBV5-1 to TRBJ2-7; 7 nucleotides agree with TRBD2. Losses at the gene ends were 3 bases for V and 2 bases for J; bases not matched to a gene: 8. Germline V gene data show CDR1 as SGHRS and CDR2 as YFSETQ. This CDR3 is built from 15 residues. CDR3 in amino acids: CASSYQRGGTYEQYF. The CDR3 DNA is TGCGCCAGCAGCTACCAGCGGGGAGGAACCTACGAGCAGTACTTC. The full variable domain, with the rest looked up from reference TRBV5-1 and TRBJ2-7, is KAGVTQTPRYLIKTRGQQVTLSCSPISGHRSVSWYQQTPGQGLQFLFEYFSETQRNKGNFPGRFSGRQFSNSRSEMNVSTLELGDSALYLCASSYQRGGTYEQYFGPGTRLTVT.

CDR3 protein: CSARGSGYNEQFF. The CDR3 region has the DNA TGCAGCGCTCGCGGTAGCGGTTACAATGAGCAGTTCTTC. The chain employs TRBV29-1 and TRBJ2-1; tentatively, D is TRBD2 (6 bases). Germline V gene sequence: CDR1 SQVTM, CDR2 ANQGSEA. This CDR3 has 13 amino acids. V lost 7 bases to trimming and J lost 4 bases, with 14 bases between them.

This clone appeared once. The rearrangement links TRBV6-5 to TRBJ2-5, with TRBD2 matching 9 bases. The V segment lost 7 bases and the J segment 1 base; nucleotides outside the gene matches: 7. This CDR3 has 15 amino acids. Germline V gene sequence: CDR1 MNHEY, CDR2 SVGAGI. The CDR3 loop is CASNPASGVQETQYF. The CDR3 DNA reads TGTGCCAGCAATCCGGCTAGCGGGGTCCAAGAGACCCAGTACTTC.

The rearrangement uses TRBV4-1 and TRBJ1-2; D is possibly TRBD1 (6 bases). Germline V gene data show CDR1 as MGHRA and CDR2 as YSYEKL. Trimming took off 4 bases at V and 7 bases at J, with 16 bases between the two ends. This CDR3 has 14 amino acids. This CDR3 reads CASSPAQGVPGYTF. Written as DNA, the CDR3 is TGCGCCAGCAGCCCCGCACAGGGAGTTCCTGGCTACACCTTC.

V is TRBV25-1 and J is TRBJ2-5, with 7 positions matching TRBD1. CDR1 is MGHDK and CDR2 is SYGVNS in the germline V gene. V gave up 6 bases and J gave up 0 bases; unmatched junction bases: 1. The CDR3 runs to 13 residues. As DNA, the CDR3 is TGTGCCAGCAGGGGACAGAACCAAGAGACCCAGTACTTC. This sequence encodes CASRGQNQETQYF.

The chain is built from TRBV5-1 and TRBJ2-7; D is possibly TRBD2 (6 bases). With 4 bases removed from V and 1 base from J, the gap between germline ends came to 15 bases. Germline values: CDR1 SGHRS, CDR2 YFSETQ. The CDR3 loop spans 15 amino acids. Here the CDR3 DNA reads TGCGCCAGCAGCCTAACTGGCGGGGTATCCTACGAGCAGTACTTC. It codes for CASSLTGGVSYEQYF.

A few counts support this clone. This chain connects TRBV19 to TRBJ2-2; D remains unclear. V shed 7 bases and J shed 0 bases, with 9 bases lying between them. The CDR3 totals 14 residues. The germline CDR1 and CDR2 sequences are LNHDA and SQIVND (reference sequence). CDR3 DNA sequence: TGTGCCAGTAACGTCGCCGCGAACACCGGGGAGCTGTTTTTT. Protein: CASNVAANTGELFF.

This clone has only a few counts. The chain couples TRBV19 to TRBJ2-3; weak D call: TRBD1 (5 bases). V was trimmed by 2 bases and J by 8 bases, leaving 8 bases between them. Germline CDR1 reads LNHDA; CDR2 reads SQIVND (reference sequence). The CDR3 loop spans 12 amino acids. For the CDR3, the DNA is TGTGCCAGTAGTATACAGGGCGGTACGCAGTATTTT. Its protein is CASSIQGGTQYF.

This clone was counted only a few times. The genes are TRBV27 and TRBJ2-5; D is possibly TRBD1 or TRBD2 (5 bases each). Trimming shortened V by 2 bases and J by 1 base, and 11 bases separated the two germline ends. This CDR3 is 15 amino acids long. CDR1 is MNHEY, CDR2 SMNVEV, per germline (reference sequence). Written as DNA, the CDR3 is TGTGCCAGCAGTTTAACCTGGGACCGCCAAGAGACCCAGTACTTC. Its protein product is CASSLTWDRQETQYF.

The chain has TRBV9 and TRBJ2-7; D gene unclear. This CDR3 is built from 13 residues. CDR1 SGDLS and CDR2 YYNGEE come from the germline V gene. V was pared by 1 base and J by 3 bases, with 8 bases between. The chain's CDR3 is CASSVTPVYEQYF. The CDR3 DNA sequence: TGTGCCAGCAGCGTAACACCAGTCTACGAGCAGTACTTC.

CDR3 nucleotide sequence: TGTGCCAGCAGGGAGGGACAGGGTTATGGCTACACCTTC. The encoded protein is CASREGQGYGYTF. The rearrangement joins TRBV7-9 to TRBJ1-2; TRBD1 agrees at 9 bases. Looked up from germline, CDR1 is SEHNR and CDR2 is FQNEAQ (reference sequence). V gave up 6 bases and J gave up 5 bases; unmatched junction bases: 4. This CDR3 is 13 amino acids long.

V gene TRBV10-1 combines with J gene TRBJ2-1; 9 bases are a match to TRBD1. V gave up 5 bases and J gave up 2 bases; unmatched junction bases: 1. The CDR3 runs 14 residues. Germline loops: CDR1 WNHNN, CDR2 SYGVQD (reference sequence). CDR3 in amino acids: CASSRDRAYNEQFF. The CDR3 DNA sequence: TGCGCCAGCAGTCGGGACAGGGCCTACAATGAGCAGTTCTTC.

The genes are TRBV13 and TRBJ2-7, with D perhaps TRBD2 (6 bases). The CDR3 runs 13 residues. CDR1 is PRHDT, CDR2 FYEKMQ, per germline (reference sequence). Trimming took off 3 bases at V and 12 bases at J, with 18 bases between the two ends. CDR3 sequence: CASSFPGGGNRYF. The CDR3 nucleotides are TGTGCCAGCAGCTTCCCCGGTGGGGGGAACCGGTACTTC.

The chain uses TRBV5-1 and TRBJ2-1, with 12 bases lining up with TRBD2. CDR1 and CDR2 (germline): SGHRS, YFSETQ. V lost 2 bases to trimming and J lost 7 bases; unmatched junction nucleotides: 7. CDR3 length equals 16 residues. CDR3 loop: CASSFLTSGRYNEQFF. The CDR3 nucleotides read TGCGCCAGCAGCTTCCTGACTAGCGGGAGATATAATGAGCAGTTCTTC.

V gene TRBV5-1 combines with J gene TRBJ1-2; no reliable D call. This CDR3 is 12 amino acids long. V was cut by 7 bases and J by 4 bases, with 11 bases left in between. Per germline, CDR1 SGHRS and CDR2 YFSETQ. CDR3 protein: CASGPESYGYTF. CDR3 DNA: TGCGCCAGCGGACCCGAAAGCTATGGCTACACCTTC.

This rearrangement joins TRBV7-2 to TRBJ2-7, with a weak D call TRBD1 (5 bases). The CDR3 length is 15 residues. The germline CDR1 and CDR2 sequences are SGHTA and FQGNSA. The V and J ends lost 6 bases and 3 bases respectively, with 18 bases between them. CDR3 sequence reads: CASRYKGVKIYEQYF. The CDR3 region has the DNA TGTGCCAGCAGATACAAAGGGGTAAAGATCTACGAGCAGTACTTC. The variable domain in full, with the rest retrieved from reference TRBV7-2 and TRBJ2-7, is GAGVSQSPSNKVTEKGKDVELRCDPISGHTALYWYRQSLGQGLEFLIYFQGNSAPDKSGLPSDRFSAERTGGSVSTLTIQRTQQEDSAVYLCASRYKGVKIYEQYFGPGTRLTVT.

V and J are TRBV4-1 and TRBJ2-3; D unclear. Germline V gene lookup returns CDR1 MGHRA and CDR2 YSYEKL. The CDR3 runs 17 residues. V shed 1 base and J shed 6 bases, with 20 bases lying between them. The CDR3 protein is CASSQAPAQALGDTQYF. In DNA, the CDR3 is TGCGCCAGCAGCCAAGCACCGGCCCAGGCCCTCGGTGATACGCAGTATTTT.

The chain is built from TRBV11-1 and TRBJ2-3; TRBD2 matches at 10 bases. The CDR3 runs to 15 residues. Losses at the gene ends were 2 bases for V and 1 base for J; bases not matched to a gene: 0. The V gene's germline CDR1 is SGHAT and CDR2 FQDESV (reference sequence). The CDR3 coding sequence is TGTGCCAGCAGCTTAACTAGCGGGGGCACAGATACGCAGTATTTT. It translates to CASSLTSGGTDTQYF. The entire variable domain, with the rest obtained from reference TRBV11-1 and TRBJ2-3, is as follows: EAEVAQSPRYKITEKSQAVAFWCDPISGHATLYWYRQILGQGPELLVQFQDESVVDDSQLPKDRFSAERLKGVDSTLKIQPAELGDSAMYLCASSLTSGGTDTQYFGPGTRLTVL.

This chain connects TRBV25-1 to TRBJ1-2; D is ambiguous. V lost 3 bases and J 4 bases, leaving 12 bases between the germline ends. The germline gives CDR1 MGHDK, CDR2 SYGVNS. The CDR3 has 14 amino acids. CDR3 in amino acids: CASSDRRLIYGYTF. For the CDR3, the DNA is TGTGCCAGCAGTGACCGACGGTTGATCTATGGCTACACCTTC.

J is TRBJ2-3 and V is TRBV7-9, with no clear D. Germline assignment: CDR1 SEHNR and CDR2 FQNEAQ (reference sequence). Trimming removed 5 bases at V and 6 bases at J, with 9 bases between. The length of the CDR3 is 12 residues. The CDR3 is CASSPVRDTQYF. CDR3 coding DNA: TGTGCCAGCAGCCCCGTTCGGGATACGCAGTATTTT.

This clone was recorded many times. This chain links TRBV7-8 with TRBJ2-1, with no clear D. Germline V CDR1 and CDR2: SGHVS, FQNEAQ. The CDR3 spans 13 residues. Trimming left V 5 bases short and J 10 bases short, with 15 bases between. The CDR3: CASSLQSKREQFF. The CDR3 DNA follows: TGTGCCAGCAGCCTACAATCTAAGAGGGAGCAGTTCTTC.